One and the same sample provided the 6 T cell receptor beta chains below, sequenced in a study of control samples from healthy donors and cancer patients. Some clones are missing from TCRdb's copy, which holds only in-frame ones; the method was immunoSEQ multiplex PCR. The sample consists of 70,000 to 95,000 clones, around 87% of them appearing once. The specimen sequenced was blood. The receptors stem from a man aged 45 to 65 in good health.

The chain combines TRBV5-1 with TRBJ2-5; either TRBD1 or TRBD2 may fit D (5 bases each). From germline, CDR1 is SGHRS and CDR2 YFSETQ. V lost 3 bases and J 1 base, leaving 13 bases between the germline ends. The CDR3 contains 15 residues. The CDR3 loop is CASSSGRLAQETQYF. The CDR3 bases are TGCGCCAGCAGCTCGGGGCGGCTAGCCCAAGAGACCCAGTACTTC.

The J gene is TRBJ1-1, the V gene TRBV5-1; possibly TRBD1 for D (6 bases). V was trimmed by 4 bases and J by 5 bases, leaving 15 bases between them. The CDR3 runs 14 residues. The germline CDR1 and CDR2 sequences are SGHRS and YFSETQ. The CDR3 sequence is CASSLDRRGTEAFF. In DNA, the CDR3 is TGCGCCAGCAGCCTAGACAGGAGGGGGACTGAAGCTTTCTTT.

The J gene is TRBJ1-2, the V gene TRBV5-1; D may be TRBD1 (6 bases). The CDR3 is 17 residues long. Germline-derived CDR1 and CDR2 are SGHRS and YFSETQ. The V and J ends lost 4 bases and 5 bases respectively, with 24 bases between them. CDR3 sequence: CASSNGQFQQPWYGYTF. Here the CDR3 DNA reads TGCGCCAGCAGCAACGGACAGTTTCAACAACCCTGGTATGGCTACACCTTC. The whole variable domain, remainder taken from reference TRBV5-1 and TRBJ1-2, is KAGVTQTPRYLIKTRGQQVTLSCSPISGHRSVSWYQQTPGQGLQFLFEYFSETQRNKGNFPGRFSGRQFSNSRSEMNVSTLELGDSALYLCASSNGQFQQPWYGYTFGSGTRLTVV.

The V gene is TRBV5-1, the J gene TRBJ2-3; 8 bases fit TRBD2. J was trimmed by 8 bases and V by 4 bases; bases with no gene match: 15. CDR1 and CDR2 (germline): SGHRS, YFSETQ. The CDR3 spans 16 residues. CDR3 sequence reads: CASSPTLAERIGTQYF. The CDR3 bases are TGCGCCAGCAGCCCAACACTAGCGGAGAGGATTGGTACGCAGTATTTT.

The chain recombines TRBV7-9 with TRBJ1-4, with TRBD1 identical over 10 bases. Unmatched junction bases numbered 4, after V lost 0 bases and J lost 15 bases. Germline values: CDR1 SEHNR, CDR2 FQNEAQ (reference sequence). The CDR3 has 13 residues. This chain's CDR3 is CASSLAGTGDVFF. The CDR3 coding sequence is TGTGCCAGCAGCTTAGCGGGGACAGGGGATGTGTTTTTT.

V gene TRBV6-5 combines with J gene TRBJ2-5; tentative D call: TRBD2 (6 bases). The germline V gene encodes CDR1 MNHEY and CDR2 SVGAGI. The CDR3 covers 12 residues. Trimming removed 6 bases from V and 5 bases from J, with 10 bases in between. The CDR3 coding sequence is TGTGCCAGCAGAACTAGCAGCGAGACCCAGTACTTC. This codes for CASRTSSETQYF.